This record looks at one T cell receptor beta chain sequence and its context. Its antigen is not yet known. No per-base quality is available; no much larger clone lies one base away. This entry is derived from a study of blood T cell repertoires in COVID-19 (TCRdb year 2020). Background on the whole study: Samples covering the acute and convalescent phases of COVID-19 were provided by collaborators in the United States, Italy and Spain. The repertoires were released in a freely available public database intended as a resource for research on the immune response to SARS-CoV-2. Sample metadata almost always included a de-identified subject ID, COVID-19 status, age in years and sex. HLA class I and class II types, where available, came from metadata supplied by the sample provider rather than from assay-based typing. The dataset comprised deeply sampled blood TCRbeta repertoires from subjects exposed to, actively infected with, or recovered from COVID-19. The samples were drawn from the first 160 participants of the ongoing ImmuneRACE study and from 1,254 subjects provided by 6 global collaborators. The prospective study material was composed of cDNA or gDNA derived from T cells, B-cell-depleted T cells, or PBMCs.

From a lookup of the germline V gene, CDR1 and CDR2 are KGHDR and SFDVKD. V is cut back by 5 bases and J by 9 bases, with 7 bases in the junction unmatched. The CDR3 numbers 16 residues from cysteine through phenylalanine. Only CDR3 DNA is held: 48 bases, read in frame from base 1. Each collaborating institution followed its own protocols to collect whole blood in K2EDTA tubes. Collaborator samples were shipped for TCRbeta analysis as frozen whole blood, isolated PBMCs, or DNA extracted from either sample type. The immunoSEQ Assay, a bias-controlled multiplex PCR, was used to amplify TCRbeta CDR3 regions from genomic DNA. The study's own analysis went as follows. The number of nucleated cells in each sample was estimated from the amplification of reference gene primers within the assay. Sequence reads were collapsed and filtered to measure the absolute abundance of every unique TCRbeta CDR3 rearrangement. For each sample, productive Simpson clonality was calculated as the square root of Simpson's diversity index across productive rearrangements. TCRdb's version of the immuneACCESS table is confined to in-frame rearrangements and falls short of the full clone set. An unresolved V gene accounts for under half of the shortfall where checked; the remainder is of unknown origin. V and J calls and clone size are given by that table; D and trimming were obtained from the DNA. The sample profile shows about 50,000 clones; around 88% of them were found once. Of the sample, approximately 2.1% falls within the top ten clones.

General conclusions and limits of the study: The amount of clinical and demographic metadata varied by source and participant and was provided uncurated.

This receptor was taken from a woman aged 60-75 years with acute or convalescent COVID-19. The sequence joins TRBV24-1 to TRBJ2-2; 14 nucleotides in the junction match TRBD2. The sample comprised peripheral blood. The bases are TGTGCCACCAGTGGAGTGGGACTAGCGGGGGCCAGGGAGCTGTTTTTT. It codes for CATSGVGLAGARELFF.